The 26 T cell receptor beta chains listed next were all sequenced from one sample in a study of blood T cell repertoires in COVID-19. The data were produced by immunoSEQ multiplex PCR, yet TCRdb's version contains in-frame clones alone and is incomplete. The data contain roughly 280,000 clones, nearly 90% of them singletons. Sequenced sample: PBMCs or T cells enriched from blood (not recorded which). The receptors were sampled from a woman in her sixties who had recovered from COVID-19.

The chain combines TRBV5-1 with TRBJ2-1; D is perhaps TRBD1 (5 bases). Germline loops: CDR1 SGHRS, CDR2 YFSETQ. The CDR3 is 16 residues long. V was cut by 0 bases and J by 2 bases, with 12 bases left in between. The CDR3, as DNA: TGCGCCAGCAGCTTGGGAAGGGGTCACCCCTACAATGAGCAGTTCTTC. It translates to CASSLGRGHPYNEQFF. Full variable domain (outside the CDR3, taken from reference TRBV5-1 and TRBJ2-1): KAGVTQTPRYLIKTRGQQVTLSCSPISGHRSVSWYQQTPGQGLQFLFEYFSETQRNKGNFPGRFSGRQFSNSRSEMNVSTLELGDSALYLCASSLGRGHPYNEQFFGPGTRLTVL.

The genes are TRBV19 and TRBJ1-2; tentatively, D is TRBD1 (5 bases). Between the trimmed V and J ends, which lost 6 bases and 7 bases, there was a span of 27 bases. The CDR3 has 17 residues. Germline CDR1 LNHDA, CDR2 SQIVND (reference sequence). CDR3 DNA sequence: TGTGCCAGTAGGTATCAACCCGCGACGGGGGTTGGAGGTGGCTACACCTTC. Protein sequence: CASRYQPATGVGGGYTF.

The DNA of the CDR3 is TGTGCCAGCAGCCTGGGCGCAGGGGGCTCCCAAGAGACCCAGTACTTC. Amino acid sequence: CASSLGAGGSQETQYF. V and J are TRBV7-8 and TRBJ2-5, with TRBD1 identical over 8 bases. The J segment lost 1 base and the V segment lost 5 bases, leaving 9 bases of the junction unmatched. Germline assignment: CDR1 SGHVS and CDR2 FQNEAQ. The CDR3 is 16 residues long.

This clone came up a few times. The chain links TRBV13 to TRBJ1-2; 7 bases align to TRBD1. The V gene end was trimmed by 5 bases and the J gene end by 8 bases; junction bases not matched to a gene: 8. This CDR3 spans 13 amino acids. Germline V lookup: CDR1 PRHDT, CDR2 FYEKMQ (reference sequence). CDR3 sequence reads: CASSIRQGEGYTF. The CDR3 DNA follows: TGTGCCAGCAGCATACGACAGGGAGAGGGCTACACCTTC. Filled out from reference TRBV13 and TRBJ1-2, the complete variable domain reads AAGVIQSPRHLIKEKRETATLKCYPIPRHDTVYWYQQGPGQDPQFLISFYEKMQSDKGSIPDRFSAQQFSDYHSELNMSSLELGDSALYFCASSIRQGEGYTFGSGTRLTVV.

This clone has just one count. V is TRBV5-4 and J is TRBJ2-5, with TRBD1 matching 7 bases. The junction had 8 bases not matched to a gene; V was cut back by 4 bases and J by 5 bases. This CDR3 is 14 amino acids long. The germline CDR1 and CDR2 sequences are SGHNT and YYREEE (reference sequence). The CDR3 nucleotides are TGTGCCAGCAGCCCGACCACAGGGGTCGAGACCCAGTACTTC. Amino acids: CASSPTTGVETQYF.

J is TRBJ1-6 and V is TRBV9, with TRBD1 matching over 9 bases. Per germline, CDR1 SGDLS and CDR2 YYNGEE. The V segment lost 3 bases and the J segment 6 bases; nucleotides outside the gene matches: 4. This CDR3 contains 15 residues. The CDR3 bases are TGTGCCAGCAGCGGAAGACAGGGGGGTAATTCACCCCTCCACTTT. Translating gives CASSGRQGGNSPLHF.

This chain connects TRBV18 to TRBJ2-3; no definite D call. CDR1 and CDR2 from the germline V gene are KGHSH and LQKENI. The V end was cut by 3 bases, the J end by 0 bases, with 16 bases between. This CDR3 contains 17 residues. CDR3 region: CASSPLSLSTSTDTQYF. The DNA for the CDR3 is TGTGCCAGCTCACCCTTAAGTCTGTCTACTAGCACAGATACGCAGTATTTT. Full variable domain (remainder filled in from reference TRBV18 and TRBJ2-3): NAGVMQNPRHLVRRRGQEARLRCSPMKGHSHVYWYRQLPEEGLKFMVYLQKENIIDESGMPKERFSAEFPKEGPSILRIQQVVRGDSAAYFCASSPLSLSTSTDTQYFGPGTRLTVL.

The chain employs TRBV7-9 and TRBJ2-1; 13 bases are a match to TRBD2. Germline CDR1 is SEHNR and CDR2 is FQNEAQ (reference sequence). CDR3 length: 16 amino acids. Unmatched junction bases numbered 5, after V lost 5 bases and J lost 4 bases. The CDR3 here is CASSPRLAGGYNEQFF. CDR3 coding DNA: TGTGCCAGCAGCCCCAGACTAGCGGGGGGTTACAATGAGCAGTTCTTC. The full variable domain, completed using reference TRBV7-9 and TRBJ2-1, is DTGVSQNPRHKITKRGQNVTFRCDPISEHNRLYWYRQTLGQGPEFLTYFQNEAQLEKSRLLSDRFSAERPKGSFSTLEIQRTEQGDSAMYLCASSPRLAGGYNEQFFGPGTRLTVL.

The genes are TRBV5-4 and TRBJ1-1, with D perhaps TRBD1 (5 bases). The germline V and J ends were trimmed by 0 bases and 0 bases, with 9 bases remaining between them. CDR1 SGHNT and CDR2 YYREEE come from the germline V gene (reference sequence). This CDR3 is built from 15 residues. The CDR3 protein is CASSLGGAMNTEAFF. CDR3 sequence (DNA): TGTGCCAGCAGCTTGGGTGGGGCCATGAACACTGAAGCTTTCTTT.

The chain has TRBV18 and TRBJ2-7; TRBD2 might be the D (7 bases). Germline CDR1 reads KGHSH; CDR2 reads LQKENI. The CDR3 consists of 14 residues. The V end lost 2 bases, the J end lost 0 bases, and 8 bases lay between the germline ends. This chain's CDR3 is CASSPAGASYEQYF. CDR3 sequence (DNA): TGTGCCAGCTCACCAGCGGGGGCCTCCTACGAGCAGTACTTC.

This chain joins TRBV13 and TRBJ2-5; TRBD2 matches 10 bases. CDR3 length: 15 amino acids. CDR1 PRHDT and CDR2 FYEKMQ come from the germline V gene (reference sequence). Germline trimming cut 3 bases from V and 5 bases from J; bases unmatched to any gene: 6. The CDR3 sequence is CASSFLAGEGETQYF. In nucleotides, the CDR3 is TGTGCCAGCAGCTTCCTAGCGGGAGAGGGTGAGACCCAGTACTTC.

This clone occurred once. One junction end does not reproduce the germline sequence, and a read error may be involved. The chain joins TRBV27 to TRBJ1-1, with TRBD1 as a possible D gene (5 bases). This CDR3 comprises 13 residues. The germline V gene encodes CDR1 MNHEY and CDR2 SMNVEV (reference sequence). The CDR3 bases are TGTGCCAGCAGTTTCCGGGGAGGGACTGTAGCTTTCTTT. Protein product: CASSFRGGTVAFF.

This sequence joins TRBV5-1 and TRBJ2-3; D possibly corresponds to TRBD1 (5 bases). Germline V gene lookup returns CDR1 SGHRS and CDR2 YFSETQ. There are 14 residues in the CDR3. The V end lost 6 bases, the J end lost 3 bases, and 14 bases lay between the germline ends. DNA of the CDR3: TGCGCCAGCATGGGGATAGCAGGGACAGATACGCAGTATTTT. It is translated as CASMGIAGTDTQYF.

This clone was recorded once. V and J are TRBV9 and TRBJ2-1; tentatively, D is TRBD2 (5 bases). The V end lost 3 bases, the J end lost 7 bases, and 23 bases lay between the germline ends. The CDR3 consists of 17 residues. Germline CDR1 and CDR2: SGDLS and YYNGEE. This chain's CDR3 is CASSGNVLGGFFNEQFF. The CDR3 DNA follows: TGTGCCAGCAGCGGGAACGTGCTTGGCGGGTTCTTTAATGAGCAGTTCTTC.

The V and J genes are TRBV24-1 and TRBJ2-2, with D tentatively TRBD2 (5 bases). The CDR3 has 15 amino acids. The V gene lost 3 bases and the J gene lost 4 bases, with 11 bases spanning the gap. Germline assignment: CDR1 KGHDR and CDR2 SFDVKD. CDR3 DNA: TGTGCCACCAGTGATACCCAAACTAGCACCGGGGAGCTGTTTTTT. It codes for CATSDTQTSTGELFF.

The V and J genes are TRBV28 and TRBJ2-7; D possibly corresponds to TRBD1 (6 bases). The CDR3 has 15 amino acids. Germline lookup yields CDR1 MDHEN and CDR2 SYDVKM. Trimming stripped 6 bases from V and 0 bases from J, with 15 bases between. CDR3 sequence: CASSSRRDISYEQYF. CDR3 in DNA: TGTGCCAGCAGCTCACGACGGGACATCTCCTACGAGCAGTACTTC.

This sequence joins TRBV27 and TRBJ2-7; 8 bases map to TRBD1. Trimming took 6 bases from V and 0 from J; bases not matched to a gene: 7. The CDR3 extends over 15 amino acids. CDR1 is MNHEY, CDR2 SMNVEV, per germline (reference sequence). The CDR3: CASRPGQVFSYEQYF. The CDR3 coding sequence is TGTGCCAGCAGACCGGGACAGGTTTTCTCCTACGAGCAGTACTTC.

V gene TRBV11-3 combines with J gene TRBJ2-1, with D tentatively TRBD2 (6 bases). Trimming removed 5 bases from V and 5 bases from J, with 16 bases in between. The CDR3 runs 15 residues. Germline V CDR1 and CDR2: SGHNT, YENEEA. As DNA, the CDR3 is TGTGCCAGCAGCCCTGGGGGGAGCCGGGACAATGAGCAGTTCTTC. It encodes CASSPGGSRDNEQFF.

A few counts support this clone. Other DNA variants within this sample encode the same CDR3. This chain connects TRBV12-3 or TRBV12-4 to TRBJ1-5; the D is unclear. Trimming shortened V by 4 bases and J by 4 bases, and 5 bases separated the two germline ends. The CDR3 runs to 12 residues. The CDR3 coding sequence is TGTGCCAGCAGTTCCGGGAATCAGCCCCAGCATTTT. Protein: CASSSGNQPQHF.

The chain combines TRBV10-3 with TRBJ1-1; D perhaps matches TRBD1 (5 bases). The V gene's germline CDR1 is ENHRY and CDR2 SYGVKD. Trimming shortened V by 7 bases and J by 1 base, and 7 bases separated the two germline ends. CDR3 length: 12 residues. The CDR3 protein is CAITGQNTEAFF. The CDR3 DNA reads TGTGCCATCACCGGACAGAACACTGAAGCTTTCTTT.

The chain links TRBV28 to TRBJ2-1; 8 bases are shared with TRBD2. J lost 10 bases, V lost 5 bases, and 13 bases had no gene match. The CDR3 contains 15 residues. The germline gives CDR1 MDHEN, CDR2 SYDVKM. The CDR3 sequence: CASSPRGSGSNEQFF. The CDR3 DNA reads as TGTGCCAGCAGTCCCCGAGGAAGCGGGAGTAACGAGCAGTTCTTC.

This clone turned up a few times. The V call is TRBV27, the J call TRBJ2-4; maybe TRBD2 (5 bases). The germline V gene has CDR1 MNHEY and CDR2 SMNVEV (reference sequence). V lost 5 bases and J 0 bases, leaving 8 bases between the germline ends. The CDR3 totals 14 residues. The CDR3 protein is CASSGLVAKNIQYF. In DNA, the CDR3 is TGTGCCAGCAGTGGACTGGTAGCCAAAAACATTCAGTACTTC.

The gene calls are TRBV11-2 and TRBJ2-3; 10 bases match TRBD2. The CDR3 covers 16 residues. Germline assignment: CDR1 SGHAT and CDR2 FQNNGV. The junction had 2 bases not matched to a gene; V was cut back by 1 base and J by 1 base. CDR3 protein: CASSLALAGGTDTQYF. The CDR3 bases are TGTGCCAGCAGCTTAGCCCTAGCGGGGGGCACAGATACGCAGTATTTT.

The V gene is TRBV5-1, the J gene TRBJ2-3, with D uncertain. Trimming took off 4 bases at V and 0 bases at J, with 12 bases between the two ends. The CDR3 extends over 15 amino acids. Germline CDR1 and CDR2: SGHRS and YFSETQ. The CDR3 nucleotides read TGCGCCAGCAGCGGCCTCGGGTTTAGCACAGATACGCAGTATTTT. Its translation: CASSGLGFSTDTQYF.

The CDR3 DNA reads TGTGCCAGCAGCTTACCTTATTCACCCCTCCACTTT. This encodes CASSLPYSPLHF. The genes are TRBV12-3 or TRBV12-4 and TRBJ1-6; unclear D gene. The CDR3 contains 12 residues. V was shortened by 6 bases and J by 8 bases, with 8 bases between the two germline ends.

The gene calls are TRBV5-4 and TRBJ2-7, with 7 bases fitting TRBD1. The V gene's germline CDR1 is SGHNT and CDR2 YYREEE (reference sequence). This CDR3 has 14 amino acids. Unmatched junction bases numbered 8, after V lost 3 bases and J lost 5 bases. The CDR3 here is CASSSPTGAHEQYF. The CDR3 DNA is TGTGCCAGCAGCTCTCCCACAGGGGCCCACGAGCAGTACTTC.